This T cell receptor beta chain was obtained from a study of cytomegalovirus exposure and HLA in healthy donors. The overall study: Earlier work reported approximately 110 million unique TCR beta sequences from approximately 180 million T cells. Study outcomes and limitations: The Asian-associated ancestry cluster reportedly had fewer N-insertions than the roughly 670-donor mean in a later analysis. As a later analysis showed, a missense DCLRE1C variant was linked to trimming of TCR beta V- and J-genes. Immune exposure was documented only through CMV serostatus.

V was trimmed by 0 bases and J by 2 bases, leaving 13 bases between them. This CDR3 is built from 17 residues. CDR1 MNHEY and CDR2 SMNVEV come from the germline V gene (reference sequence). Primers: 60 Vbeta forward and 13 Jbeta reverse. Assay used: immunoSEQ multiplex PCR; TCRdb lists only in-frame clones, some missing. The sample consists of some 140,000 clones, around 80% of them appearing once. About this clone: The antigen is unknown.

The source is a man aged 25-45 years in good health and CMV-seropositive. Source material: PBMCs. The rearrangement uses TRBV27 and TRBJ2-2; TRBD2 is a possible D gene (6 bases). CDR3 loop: CASSLSSLAINTGELFF. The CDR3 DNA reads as TGTGCCAGCAGTTTATCGAGCCTAGCGATAAACACCGGGGAGCTGTTTTTT.